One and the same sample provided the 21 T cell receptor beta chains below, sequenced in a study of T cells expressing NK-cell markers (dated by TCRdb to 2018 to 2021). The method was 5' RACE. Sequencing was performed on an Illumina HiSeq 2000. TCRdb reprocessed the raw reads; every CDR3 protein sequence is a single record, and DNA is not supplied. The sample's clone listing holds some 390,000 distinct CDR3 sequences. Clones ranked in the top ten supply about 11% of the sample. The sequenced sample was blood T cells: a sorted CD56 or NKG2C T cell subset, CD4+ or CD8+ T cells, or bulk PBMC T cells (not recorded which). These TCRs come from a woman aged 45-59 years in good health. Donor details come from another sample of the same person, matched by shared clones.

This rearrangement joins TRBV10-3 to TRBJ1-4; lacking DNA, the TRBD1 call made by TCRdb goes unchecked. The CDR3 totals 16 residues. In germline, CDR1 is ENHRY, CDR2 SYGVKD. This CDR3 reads CAISELHRGGAAKLFF.

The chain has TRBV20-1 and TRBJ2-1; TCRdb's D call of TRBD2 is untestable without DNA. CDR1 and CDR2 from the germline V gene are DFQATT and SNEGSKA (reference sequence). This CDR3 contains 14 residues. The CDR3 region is CSARSGRTDNEQFF.

The CDR3: CASRGYRTGDTQYF. The genes are TRBV12-3 or TRBV12-4 and TRBJ2-3. The CDR3 contains 14 residues.

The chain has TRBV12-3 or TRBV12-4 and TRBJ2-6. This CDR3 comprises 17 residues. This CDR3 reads CASSFKLTISGANVLTF.

CDR3 sequence reads: CASSLSGELFF. The chain carries TRBV12-3 or TRBV12-4 and TRBJ2-2. The CDR3 loop spans 11 amino acids.

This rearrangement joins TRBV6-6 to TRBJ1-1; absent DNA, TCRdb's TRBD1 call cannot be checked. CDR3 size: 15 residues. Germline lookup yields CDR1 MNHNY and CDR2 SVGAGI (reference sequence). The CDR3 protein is CASSYSAGMGTEAFF.

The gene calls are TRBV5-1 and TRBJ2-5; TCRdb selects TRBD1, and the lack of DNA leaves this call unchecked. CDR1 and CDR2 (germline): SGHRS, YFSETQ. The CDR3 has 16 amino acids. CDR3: CASSLKSGGRGETQYF.

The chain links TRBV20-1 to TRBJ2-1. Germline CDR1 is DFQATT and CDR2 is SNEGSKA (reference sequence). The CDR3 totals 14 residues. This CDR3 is CSARGQTLYNEQFF.

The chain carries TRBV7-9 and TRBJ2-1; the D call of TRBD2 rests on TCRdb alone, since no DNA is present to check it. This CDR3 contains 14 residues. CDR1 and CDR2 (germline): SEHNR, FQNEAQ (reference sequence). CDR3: CASKGLDSYNEQFF.

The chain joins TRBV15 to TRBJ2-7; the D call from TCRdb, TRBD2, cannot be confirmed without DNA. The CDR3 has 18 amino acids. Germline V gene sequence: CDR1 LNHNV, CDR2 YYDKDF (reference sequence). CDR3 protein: CATSSKTGTSGRFGEQYF. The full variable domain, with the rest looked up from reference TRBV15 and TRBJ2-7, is DAMVIQNPRYQVTQFGKPVTLSCSQTLNHNVMYWYQQKSSQAPKLLFHYYDKDFNNEADTPDNFQSRRPNTSFCFLDIRSPGLGDTAMYLCATSSKTGTSGRFGEQYFGPGTRLTVT.

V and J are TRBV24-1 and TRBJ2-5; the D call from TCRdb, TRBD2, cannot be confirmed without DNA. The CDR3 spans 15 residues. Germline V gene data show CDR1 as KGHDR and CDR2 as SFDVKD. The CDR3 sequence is CATSVLAGGRETQYF.

This chain's CDR3 is CASSSFRGPVAKNIQYF. The V call is TRBV11-2, the J call TRBJ2-4; the D gene TCRdb calls, TRBD1, cannot be checked with no DNA. This CDR3 is built from 17 residues. Germline V gene sequence: CDR1 SGHAT, CDR2 FQNNGV.

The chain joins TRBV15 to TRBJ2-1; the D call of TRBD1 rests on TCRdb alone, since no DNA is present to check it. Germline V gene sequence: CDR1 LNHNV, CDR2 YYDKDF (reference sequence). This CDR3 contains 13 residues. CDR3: CATSRVTGNEQFF.

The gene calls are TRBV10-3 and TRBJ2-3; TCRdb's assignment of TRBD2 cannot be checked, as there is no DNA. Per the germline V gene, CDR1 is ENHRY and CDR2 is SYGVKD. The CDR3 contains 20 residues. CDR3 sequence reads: CAISQGSRLAGARSTDTQYF.

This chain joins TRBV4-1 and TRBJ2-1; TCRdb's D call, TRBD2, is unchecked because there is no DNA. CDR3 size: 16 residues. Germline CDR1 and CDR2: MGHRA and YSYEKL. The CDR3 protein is CASSQVGGSIYNEQFF.

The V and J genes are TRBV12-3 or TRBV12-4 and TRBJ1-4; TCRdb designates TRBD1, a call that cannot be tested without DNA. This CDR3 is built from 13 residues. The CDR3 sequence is CASRGTIPEKLFF.

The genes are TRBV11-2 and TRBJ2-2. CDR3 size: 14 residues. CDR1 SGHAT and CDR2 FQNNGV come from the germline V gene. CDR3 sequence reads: CASSLSSPGGELFF. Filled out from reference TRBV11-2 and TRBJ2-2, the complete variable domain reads EAGVAQSPRYKIIEKRQSVAFWCNPISGHATLYWYQQILGQGPKLLIQFQNNGVVDDSQLPKDRFSAERLKGVDSTLKIQPAKLEDSAVYLCASSLSSPGGELFFGEGSRLTVL.

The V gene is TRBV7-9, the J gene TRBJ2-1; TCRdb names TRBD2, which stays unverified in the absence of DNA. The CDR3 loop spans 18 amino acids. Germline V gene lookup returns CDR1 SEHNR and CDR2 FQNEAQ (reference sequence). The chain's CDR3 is CASSSPGWSGRVGNEQFF.

This chain's CDR3 is CASSFRLAGAETQYF. The chain has TRBV28 and TRBJ2-5; TCRdb reports TRBD2, a call that lacks DNA to check it against. The CDR3 runs to 15 residues. Per the germline V gene, CDR1 is MDHEN and CDR2 is SYDVKM.

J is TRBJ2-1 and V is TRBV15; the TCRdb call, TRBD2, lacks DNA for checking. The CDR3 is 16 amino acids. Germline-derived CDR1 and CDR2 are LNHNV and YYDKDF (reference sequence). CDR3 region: CATSSLLAGGFDEQFF.

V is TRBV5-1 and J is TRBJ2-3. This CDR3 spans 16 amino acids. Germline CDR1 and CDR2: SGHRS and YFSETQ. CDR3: CASSPGLAENTDTQYF.